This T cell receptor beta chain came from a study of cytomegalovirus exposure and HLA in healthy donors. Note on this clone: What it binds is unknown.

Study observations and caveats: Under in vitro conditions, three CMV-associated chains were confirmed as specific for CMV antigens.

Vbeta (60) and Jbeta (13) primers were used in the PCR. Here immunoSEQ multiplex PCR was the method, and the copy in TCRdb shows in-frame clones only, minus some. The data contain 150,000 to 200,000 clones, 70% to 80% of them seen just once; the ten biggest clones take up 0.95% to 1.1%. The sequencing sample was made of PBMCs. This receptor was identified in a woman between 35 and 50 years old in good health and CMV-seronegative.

This CDR3 is CASSHPNQGDTQYF. CDR3 in DNA: TGTGCCAGCAGTCACCCCAACCAGGGAGATACGCAGTATTTT. The V gene is TRBV28, the J gene TRBJ2-3; tentative D call: TRBD1 (5 bases). The germline V gene encodes CDR1 MDHEN and CDR2 SYDVKM. Trimming stripped 5 bases from V and 5 bases from J, with 14 bases between. The CDR3 runs 14 residues.